Each of the 22 T cell receptor beta chains below was sequenced from the same sample in a study of cytomegalovirus exposure and HLA in healthy donors. 60 Vbeta and 13 Jbeta primers were used in PCR. Method: immunoSEQ multiplex PCR; TCRdb's copy keeps in-frame clones and lacks some. Of approximately 120,000 clones listed, over 60% are singletons. Sequencing was done on a sample of PBMCs. Receptors were obtained from a female donor in good health and CMV-seronegative.

The chain couples TRBV19 to TRBJ2-3; 7 bases align to TRBD2. The CDR3 loop spans 16 amino acids. With 4 bases clipped from V and 0 bases from J, the junction kept 7 bases outside the gene matches. Germline V gene lookup returns CDR1 LNHDA and CDR2 SQIVND (reference sequence). The CDR3 DNA follows: TGTGCCAGTAGTAGCGGGGGTCCTATTAGCACAGATACGCAGTATTTT. Translating gives CASSSGGPISTDTQYF.

J is TRBJ1-5 and V is TRBV4-1; TRBD1 matches at 11 bases. This CDR3 comprises 16 residues. V lost 0 bases, J lost 4 bases, and 2 bases stayed unmatched. Looked up from germline, CDR1 is MGHRA and CDR2 is YSYEKL. The CDR3 DNA is TGCGCCAGCAGCCAAGATGGGACAGGGGGTAATCAGCCCCAGCATTTT. This translates into CASSQDGTGGNQPQHF.

The chain links TRBV7-2 to TRBJ1-1; D perhaps matches TRBD1 (5 bases). The V end lost 7 bases, the J end lost 0 bases, and 15 bases lay between the germline ends. This CDR3 region has 15 residues. Germline assignment: CDR1 SGHTA and CDR2 FQGNSA. In nucleotides, the CDR3 is TGTGCCAGCACCTTGGTGACAGTTTTGAACACTGAAGCTTTCTTT. This encodes CASTLVTVLNTEAFF.

The genes are TRBV5-5 and TRBJ2-7; the D gene is possibly TRBD2 (7 bases). Germline V gene sequence: CDR1 SGHKS, CDR2 YYEKEE (reference sequence). Trimming stripped 0 bases from V and 4 bases from J, with 11 bases between. The CDR3 spans 14 residues. CDR3 bases: TGTGCCAGCAGCTTGGTAGAGGGGGGGTACGAGCAGTACTTC. Its translation is CASSLVEGGYEQYF.

The chain uses TRBV29-1 and TRBJ1-2, with D possibly TRBD1 on 6 matching bases. CDR1 is SQVTM, CDR2 ANQGSEA, per germline. The CDR3 has 12 amino acids. Trimming took off 7 bases at V and 2 bases at J, with 11 bases between the two ends. CDR3 sequence (DNA): TGCAGCGCCAGGACAGAGAACTATGGCTACACCTTC. Encoded protein: CSARTENYGYTF.

The chain joins TRBV18 to TRBJ2-5; 7 nucleotides line up with TRBD1. Per germline, CDR1 KGHSH and CDR2 LQKENI. The CDR3 consists of 13 residues. Unmatched junction bases numbered 6, after V lost 6 bases and J lost 5 bases. CDR3 sequence: CASSPTGVETQYF. The CDR3 DNA sequence: TGTGCCAGCTCGCCAACAGGGGTGGAGACCCAGTACTTC.

The chain recombines TRBV2 with TRBJ1-5; D not resolved. Deletions cut 3 bases from V and 0 bases from J, with 9 bases between. Germline loops: CDR1 SNHLY, CDR2 FYNNEI. This CDR3 is 15 amino acids long. The CDR3 region has the DNA TGTGCCAGCAGTGAGTGGGCAGCTAGCAATCAGCCCCAGCATTTT. Protein product: CASSEWAASNQPQHF.

This clone came up once. The chain recombines TRBV5-1 with TRBJ2-5; a weak D match, TRBD2 (5 bases). V lost 0 bases to trimming and J lost 5 bases, with 11 bases between them. The CDR3 consists of 14 residues. The germline V gene encodes CDR1 SGHRS and CDR2 YFSETQ. The CDR3 spells CASSLDRREETQYF. CDR3 in DNA: TGCGCCAGCAGCTTGGATAGAAGGGAGGAGACCCAGTACTTC.

V is TRBV18 and J is TRBJ1-1, with D perhaps matching TRBD1 (6 bases). Germline V gene sequence: CDR1 KGHSH, CDR2 LQKENI. The ends were cut back, 3 bases at V and 0 bases at J, with 20 bases in the middle. The length of the CDR3 is 18 residues. The CDR3 spells CASSPGFGQGIMNTEAFF. For the CDR3, the DNA is TGTGCCAGCTCACCGGGATTCGGGCAGGGGATCATGAACACTGAAGCTTTCTTT.

V is TRBV4-1 and J is TRBJ2-7, with 12 positions matching TRBD1. The junction had 3 bases not matched to a gene; V was cut back by 4 bases and J by 2 bases. This CDR3 region has 15 residues. Germline CDR1 and CDR2: MGHRA and YSYEKL. CDR3 DNA sequence: TGCGCCAGCAGCCCGGGACAGGGGGCCCCCTACGAGCAGTACTTC. Protein sequence: CASSPGQGAPYEQYF.

With respect to this clone: The junction departs from germline at one end; a sequencing error may be responsible. The chain has TRBV7-9 and TRBJ2-1; 7 positions agree with TRBD2. This CDR3 contains 12 residues. From germline, CDR1 is SEHNR and CDR2 FQNEAQ (reference sequence). CDR3 in amino acids: CSSSRTSNEQFF. The CDR3 DNA sequence: TGTTCCAGCAGTCGGACTAGCAATGAGCAGTTCTTC.

CDR3 region: CASRPPGQGFGEQYF. The CDR3 DNA is TGTGCCAGCCGACCCCCGGGACAGGGGTTTGGCGAGCAGTACTTC. The rearrangement joins TRBV27 to TRBJ2-7; TRBD1 aligns across 10 bases. CDR3 size: 15 residues. V trimming: 8 bases; J trimming: 6 bases; junction bases outside the gene matches: 13. Germline CDR1 is MNHEY and CDR2 is SMNVEV (reference sequence).

This chain links TRBV5-4 with TRBJ2-7, with 10 bases identical to TRBD2. CDR3 size: 17 residues. V lost 1 base to trimming and J lost 0 bases; unmatched junction nucleotides: 7. Germline V lookup: CDR1 SGHNT, CDR2 YYREEE (reference sequence). Here the CDR3 DNA reads TGTGCCAGCAGCTTGCATAAGCGGGGGGGGAGCTCCTACGAGCAGTACTTC. It yields the protein CASSLHKRGGSSYEQYF.

This chain uses TRBV13 with TRBJ2-7; TRBD2 agrees at 8 bases. Trimming cost V 3 bases and J 2 bases; bases outside gene matches: 9. The CDR3 consists of 16 residues. Per the germline V gene, CDR1 is PRHDT and CDR2 is FYEKMQ (reference sequence). The CDR3 is CASSFHSGTSPYEQYF. Here the CDR3 DNA reads TGTGCCAGCAGCTTTCACTCCGGGACTAGTCCCTACGAGCAGTACTTC.

This clone was counted a few times. V gene TRBV15 combines with J gene TRBJ1-3; 7 bases map to TRBD1. V dropped 5 bases and J dropped 6; count of bases not matched to a gene: 10. The CDR3 length is 15 residues. Germline loops: CDR1 LNHNV, CDR2 YYDKDF (reference sequence). The CDR3 coding sequence is TGTGCCACCAGCTCCCCTCAAACAGGGGAAAACACCATATATTTT. It is translated as CATSSPQTGENTIYF.

This clone has only one observation. This sequence joins TRBV27 and TRBJ2-1; 11 bases map to TRBD2. Germline CDR1 and CDR2: MNHEY and SMNVEV (reference sequence). The CDR3 contains 17 residues. V was clipped by 4 bases and J by 1 base; unmatched bases: 6. CDR3 region: CASSSYGTSGSYNEQFF. The CDR3 DNA reads TGTGCCAGCAGTTCTTATGGGACTAGCGGATCCTACAATGAGCAGTTCTTC.

This chain uses TRBV5-6 with TRBJ2-7, with TRBD1 matching over 8 bases. The junction had 7 bases not matched to a gene; V was cut back by 3 bases and J by 5 bases. There are 14 residues in the CDR3. The germline V gene has CDR1 SGHDT and CDR2 YYEEEE. CDR3 coding DNA: TGTGCCAGCAGCTCGGCGACAGGGGCTCACGAGCAGTACTTC. It encodes CASSSATGAHEQYF.

CDR3 sequence reads: CASSLAGRGPNTEAFF. The DNA of the CDR3 is TGTGCCAGCAGCTTAGCCGGGCGGGGGCCCAACACTGAAGCTTTCTTT. The J gene is TRBJ1-1, the V gene TRBV11-2, with D perhaps TRBD1 (6 bases). The V gene's germline CDR1 is SGHAT and CDR2 FQNNGV. CDR3 size: 16 residues. The V gene lost 1 base and the J gene lost 2 bases, with 14 bases spanning the gap.

The J gene is TRBJ1-2, the V gene TRBV19, with D perhaps matching TRBD1 (5 bases). The germline V gene has CDR1 LNHDA and CDR2 SQIVND (reference sequence). The CDR3 covers 10 residues. The CDR3 nucleotides read TGTACTACAGGAGCTTATGGCTACACCTTC. Protein sequence: CTTGAYGYTF.

The chain has TRBV4-2 and TRBJ2-3; 12 bases are a match to TRBD2. Germline loops: CDR1 LGHNA, CDR2 YNFKEQ. There are 17 residues in the CDR3. V dropped 0 bases and J dropped 4; count of bases not matched to a gene: 5. CDR3 coding DNA: TGTGCCAGCAGCCAAGACCTAGCGGGGGGGTCATCAGATACGCAGTATTTT. This codes for CASSQDLAGGSSDTQYF.

The chain links TRBV30 to TRBJ2-7, with no clear D. The CDR3 runs to 12 residues. The germline gives CDR1 GTSNPN, CDR2 SVGIG (reference sequence). The V and J ends lost 4 bases and 2 bases respectively, with 9 bases between them. The CDR3 DNA sequence: TGTGCCTGGATAGCCAGTCCCTACGAGCAGTACTTC. Residues: CAWIASPYEQYF.

The chain has TRBV30 and TRBJ2-7; 9 nucleotides align to TRBD1. CDR1 and CDR2 (germline): GTSNPN, SVGIG (reference sequence). The junction had 4 bases not matched to a gene; V was cut back by 4 bases and J by 3 bases. CDR3 length equals 13 residues. The CDR3 sequence is CAWTGTGIYEQYF. The CDR3 region has the DNA TGTGCCTGGACCGGGACAGGGATCTACGAGCAGTACTTC.